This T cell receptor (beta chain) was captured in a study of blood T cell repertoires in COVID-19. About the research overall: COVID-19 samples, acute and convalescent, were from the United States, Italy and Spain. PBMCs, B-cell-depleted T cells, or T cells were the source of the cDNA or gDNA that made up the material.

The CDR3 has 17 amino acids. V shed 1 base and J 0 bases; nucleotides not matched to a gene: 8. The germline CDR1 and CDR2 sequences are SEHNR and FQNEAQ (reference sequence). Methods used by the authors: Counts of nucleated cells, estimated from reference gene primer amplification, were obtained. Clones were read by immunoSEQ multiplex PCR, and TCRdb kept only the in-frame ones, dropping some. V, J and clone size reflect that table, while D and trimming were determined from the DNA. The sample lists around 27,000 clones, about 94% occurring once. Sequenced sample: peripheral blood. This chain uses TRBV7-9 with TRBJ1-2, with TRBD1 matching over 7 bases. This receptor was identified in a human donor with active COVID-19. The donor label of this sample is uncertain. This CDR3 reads CASSLDRGKKTNYGYTF. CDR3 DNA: TGTGCCAGCAGCTTAGACAGGGGCAAAAAGACTAACTATGGCTACACCTTC.